These 2 T cell receptor beta chains were all obtained from the same sample, sequenced in a study of T cells in Graves' hyperthyroidism and ophthalmopathy. Using RNA transcripts as the source, TCR beta CDR3 regions were amplified. The HTBI primer set was used in a first-round RT-PCR of the TCR CDR3. MiXCR was run by TCRdb on the multiplex PCR reads, yielding one entry per CDR3 protein. The table shows about 570,000 distinct CDR3 sequences, with around 42% occurring only once. The sample comprised peripheral blood or thyroid tissue (not recorded which). These receptors were obtained from an adult woman with Graves' disease, either hyperthyroidism or ophthalmopathy (not recorded which).

This clonotype came up many times. The gene calls are TRBV5-5 and TRBJ1-4, with D unresolved. The germline gives CDR1 SGHKS, CDR2 YYEKEE (reference sequence). The length of the CDR3 is 14 residues. The V end was cut by 1 base, the J end by 6 bases, with 10 bases between. CDR3 nucleotide sequence: TGTGCCAGCAGCTTGATCGGAAGGGATGAAAAACTGTTTTTT. Translation gives CASSLIGRDEKLFF.

This clonotype was seen at least ten times. The chain employs TRBV29-1 and TRBJ2-2; 8 nucleotides line up with TRBD2. The germline gives CDR1 SQVTM, CDR2 ANQGSEA. V lost 5 bases, J lost 6 bases, and 8 bases stayed unmatched. The length of the CDR3 is 14 residues. The CDR3 protein is CSVRLAWKPGELFF. CDR3 sequence (DNA): TGCAGCGTTAGACTAGCGTGGAAACCCGGGGAGCTGTTTTTT.